This T cell receptor beta chain was sequenced during a study of T cells in Graves' hyperthyroidism and ophthalmopathy. General study results and limits: Onset of ophthalmopathy came a median approximately 6.8 months after the model predicted it. Most expanded thyroid clonotypes above 0.001 recurred in blood.

Clinical symptoms, serum thyroxine and TRAb, thyroid ultrasound and orbital computed tomography were used for the diagnoses. The table lists this clonotype with many counts. Its matching antigen is unknown. The TCR beta CDR3 regions underwent amplification using RNA transcripts as the source. First-round RT-PCR targeting the TCR CDR3 was performed with the HTBI primer set. TCRdb reanalysed the multiplex PCR reads using MiXCR and keeps one entry per CDR3 protein. Here the sample spans more than 450,000 distinct CDR3 sequences, nearly 20% being singletons. Trimming shortened V by 0 bases and J by 0 bases, and 15 bases separated the two germline ends. Germline V gives CDR1 SGDLS, CDR2 YYNGEE. This CDR3 region has 17 residues.

The receptor was isolated from a man aged 35-49 years with Graves' ophthalmopathy. The specimen was blood. This chain uses TRBV9 with TRBJ1-1; D may be TRBD1 (6 bases). The CDR3 sequence is CASSVGAGGSLNTEAFF. The DNA of the CDR3 is TGTGCCAGCAGCGTAGGTGCCGGGGGCAGTTTGAACACTGAAGCTTTCTTT.